Listed below are T cell receptor beta chains from one sample, sequenced in a study of blood T cell repertoires in COVID-19. Method: immunoSEQ multiplex PCR; TCRdb's copy keeps in-frame clones and lacks some. Of roughly 240,000 clones listed, less than 85% are singletons. Specimen: peripheral blood. The receptors come from a man between 60 and 75 years old who had recovered from COVID-19. Each CDR3 is given with its conserved first and last residue. The D gene is left open where the match is weak. The size field is filled for only some rows; it gives once, few, many or a size class.

v_gene,d_gene,j_gene,abundance,CDR3nt,CDR3aa
TRBV2,.,TRBJ1-2,.,TGTGCCAGCAAACGGGTGGGTGGCTACACCTTC,CASKRVGGYTF
TRBV19,TRBD2,TRBJ2-1,.,TGTGCCAGTTGTAAGATGGGGCTAGCGGGAGGCAATGAGCAGTTCTTC,CASCKMGLAGGNEQFF
TRBV4-1,.,TRBJ2-7,.,TGCGCCAGCAGCCGAGACCCACAACCACACGAGCAGTACTTC,CASSRDPQPHEQYF
TRBV5-1,TRBD2,TRBJ2-2,.,TGCGCCAGCAGACTAGCGGTAACTTCGAACACCGGGGAGCTGTTTTTT,CASRLAVTSNTGELFF
TRBV18,.,TRBJ1-2,.,TGTGCCAGCTCACAGCGTACTTATGGCTACACCTTC,CASSQRTYGYTF
TRBV11-2,TRBD1,TRBJ1-1,.,TGTGCCAGCAGCCCGGACAGGGCGAGGACTGAAGCTTTCTTT,CASSPDRARTEAFF
TRBV29-1,TRBD1,TRBJ2-3,.,TGCAGCGTCCACAGGGGGCGGGCAGATACGCAGTATTTT,CSVHRGRADTQYF
TRBV2,TRBD1,TRBJ2-2,.,TGTGCCAGCCGGCCGAGGCAGGGGGCCTTCACCGGGGAGCTGTTTTTT,CASRPRQGAFTGELFF
TRBV6-4,.,TRBJ2-7,.,TGTGCCCCTCAAGGGAGGGGGAACGAGCAGTACTTC,CAPQGRGNEQYF
TRBV7-9,.,TRBJ1-1,.,TGTGCCAGCAGCTTCGAATTTGGAGTTAGGGGGAACACTGAAGCTTTCTTT,CASSFEFGVRGNTEAFF
TRBV5-1,.,TRBJ2-7,.,TGCGCCAGCAGCTTCTACGGACAGTCCTACGAGCAGTACTTC,CASSFYGQSYEQYF
TRBV10-2,.,TRBJ2-5,.,TGCGCCAGCAGTGAGTCTCCGCCGGGAGCCGCGGGGACCCAGTACTTC,CASSESPPGAAGTQYF
TRBV11-2,TRBD2,TRBJ2-1,.,TGTGCCAGCGGGACTAGCGGATACAATGAGCAGTTCTTC,CASGTSGYNEQFF
TRBV27,TRBD1,TRBJ2-3,.,TGTGCCAGCAGTTTACTGATCCAGGGGGCGGGCGGCACAGATACGCAGTATTTT,CASSLLIQGAGGTDTQYF
TRBV15,.,TRBJ1-5,.,TGTGCCACCAGCAGCCCCCACAGGGTTAATCAGCCCCAGCATTTT,CATSSPHRVNQPQHF
TRBV9,.,TRBJ1-4,.,TGTGCCAGCAGCCCTTACGACAATCGCGAAAAACTGTTTTTT,CASSPYDNREKLFF
TRBV2,.,TRBJ1-5,few,TGTGCCAGCAGTATAGGACAGCCCAATCAGCCCCAGCATTTT,CASSIGQPNQPQHF
TRBV7-9,.,TRBJ2-4,.,TGTGCCAGCAGCCCAGGGGGCGGGAGGGCCGGGGACATTCAGTACTTC,CASSPGGGRAGDIQYF
TRBV11-2,.,TRBJ2-2,.,TGTGCCAGCAGCTTAGTCTCGGGCAGGGCGAGCGGGGAGCTGTTTTTT,CASSLVSGRASGELFF
TRBV3-1/TRBV3-2,TRBD1,TRBJ1-1,.,TGTGCCAGCAGCCACAACCGGGACAGGAACACTGAAGCTTTCTTT,CASSHNRDRNTEAFF
TRBV10-3,.,TRBJ2-5,.,TGTGCCATCAGTGACGGGGGGCCGGGATCGGAGACCCAGTACTTC,CAISDGGPGSETQYF
TRBV2,.,TRBJ2-7,.,TGTGCCAGCAGTGACAGGTCCGCCTACGAGCAGTACTTC,CASSDRSAYEQYF
TRBV6-1,.,TRBJ1-1,.,TGTGCCAGCAGTGAAAGGACAGAGAACACTGAAGCTTTCTTT,CASSERTENTEAFF
TRBV24-1,.,TRBJ2-1,.,TGTGCCACCAGTGGCACCACTAGTACCGGGCAGTTCTTC,CATSGTTSTGQFF
TRBV14,.,TRBJ2-3,.,TGTGCCAGCAGCCTAGACCTGGGACTCGGCACAGATACGCAGTATTTT,CASSLDLGLGTDTQYF
TRBV10-3,TRBD1,TRBJ1-1,few,TGTGCCATCAGGACAATGCGGGACAGGGGAATGAACACTGAAGCTTTCTTT,CAIRTMRDRGMNTEAFF
TRBV3-1/TRBV3-2,.,TRBJ2-1,.,TGTGCCAGCAGCCAAACGACCCGACAGGACCATGAGCAGTTCTTC,CASSQTTRQDHEQFF
TRBV27,TRBD2,TRBJ2-5,.,TGTGCCAGCAGTTCCCTTTCCAGCGGGAGCTCTCAAGAGACCCAGTACTTC,CASSSLSSGSSQETQYF
TRBV12-3/TRBV12-4,TRBD2,TRBJ2-3,.,TGTGCCAGCAGCCTCTCGAACGCCGCGGGGGACCTCTTT,CASSLSNAAGDLF
TRBV2,TRBD1,TRBJ2-7,.,TGTGCCAGCATCGGCGGGACAGGGGGCGCTGGGCAGTACTTC,CASIGGTGGAGQYF
TRBV5-1,TRBD2,TRBJ2-3,once,TGCGCCAGCAGCTTGGCCGGGGGGGCTGGCACAGATACGCAGTATTTT,CASSLAGGAGTDTQYF
TRBV6-1,.,TRBJ2-5,.,TGTGCCAGCAGTGAAGAATGGGGGACAATACAAGAGACCCAGTACTTC,CASSEEWGTIQETQYF
TRBV3-1/TRBV3-2,TRBD1,TRBJ2-1,few,TGTGCCAGCAGCCGATGGACAGGGGTCAATGAGCAGTTCTTC,CASSRWTGVNEQFF
TRBV5-4,.,TRBJ1-1,.,TGTGCCAGCAGCCCCTGGGGCGGGGTGGGGACTGAAGCTTTCTTT,CASSPWGGVGTEAFF
TRBV2,TRBD2,TRBJ2-1,.,TGTGCCAGCAGTGAACGTAGCGGGGGGGTCAATGAGCAGTTCTTC,CASSERSGGVNEQFF
TRBV6-1,.,TRBJ1-4,.,TGTGCCAGCAGTGAACGGGTGGTGACTGCAACTAATGAAAAACTGTTTTTT,CASSERVVTATNEKLFF
TRBV28,TRBD1,TRBJ1-1,.,TGTGCCAGCAGTCTTCGCACAGGGGGCACTGAAGCTTTCTTT,CASSLRTGGTEAFF